This passage covers 20 T cell receptor beta chains from one sample sequenced in a study of CD8 T cells in ankylosing spondylitis. Notes on the study in general: In ankylosing spondylitis blood, a motif of seven or eight highly homologous TCR beta variants appeared characteristic.

Their target antigens are unknown. Via MiXCR, TCRdb re-called the 5' RACE reads, giving one row per CDR3 protein. The sample records some 400,000 distinct CDR3 sequences, 20% to 25% being singletons. The sequenced sample was blood, either unsorted or a sorted T cell fraction (not recorded which). The source of these receptors is a male donor with ankylosing spondylitis.

This clonotype was observed a few times. The CDR3 nucleotides read TGCAGTGCGAGGACCGTCGTCACTGAAGCTTTCTTT. Translated, it gives CSARTVVTEAFF. V usage is TRBV20-1 and J usage is TRBJ1-1; D is unclear. The CDR3 covers 12 residues. From germline, CDR1 is DFQATT and CDR2 SNEGSKA (reference sequence). The V and J ends lost 6 bases and 4 bases respectively, with 12 bases between them.

This clonotype was detected a few times. This chain uses TRBV29-1 with TRBJ2-7; 8 nucleotides line up with TRBD1. Germline loops: CDR1 SQVTM, CDR2 ANQGSEA. Trimming removed 6 bases from V and 3 bases from J; junction bases left unmatched: 7. The CDR3 runs 13 residues. The CDR3 coding sequence is TGCAGCGTAGCCCGACAGGGGAACTACGAGCAGTACTTC. It specifies CSVARQGNYEQYF.

This clonotype was counted a few times. V gene TRBV20-1 combines with J gene TRBJ2-5; 8 bases fit TRBD2. The CDR3 is 15 residues long. Per germline, CDR1 DFQATT and CDR2 SNEGSKA (reference sequence). V was pared by 1 base and J by 5 bases, with 9 bases of the junction left unmatched. The DNA for the CDR3 is TGCAGTGCTAGAGTGAGCGGGAGATCGTGGGAGACCCAGTACTTC. Its translation: CSARVSGRSWETQYF.

J is TRBJ1-4 and V is TRBV18; TRBD1 is a possible D gene (5 bases). Trimming took 1 base from V and 7 from J, leaving 13 bases between them. The CDR3 length is 15 residues. Looked up from germline, CDR1 is KGHSH and CDR2 is LQKENI. CDR3 loop: CASSPRGGEGEKLFF. The CDR3, as DNA: TGTGCCAGCTCACCACGGGGCGGCGAGGGTGAAAAACTGTTTTTT.

This clonotype appeared once. The V gene is TRBV30, the J gene TRBJ1-1, with a weak D call TRBD1 (5 bases). CDR1 and CDR2 (germline): GTSNPN, SVGIG (reference sequence). Trimming took off 0 bases at V and 5 bases at J, with 16 bases between the two ends. This CDR3 is built from 15 residues. CDR3 sequence reads: CAWSVLGAQGTEAFF. The CDR3 nucleotides read TGTGCCTGGAGTGTACTTGGGGCCCAAGGGACTGAAGCTTTCTTT.

The table lists this clonotype with a few counts. The chain has TRBV10-1 and TRBJ2-7; no firm D call. Trimming left V 1 base short and J 6 bases short, with 10 bases between. The CDR3 is 13 amino acids. Germline CDR1 is WNHNN and CDR2 is SYGVQD (reference sequence). This CDR3 reads CASSEYVKGEQYF. The DNA for the CDR3 is TGCGCCAGCAGTGAGTACGTGAAGGGCGAGCAGTACTTC.

The sample holds a few counts of this clonotype. V gene TRBV4-2 combines with J gene TRBJ2-1; no clear D gene. Germline V gene sequence: CDR1 LGHNA, CDR2 YNFKEQ. This CDR3 has 17 residues. Trimming removed 1 base at V and 0 bases at J, with 13 bases between. CDR3 coding DNA: TGTGCCAGCAGCCAAGTCCCTCTTAAGAGCTCCTACAATGAGCAGTTCTTC. Protein sequence: CASSQVPLKSSYNEQFF.

This clonotype was recorded a few times. The rearrangement links TRBV28 to TRBJ2-1; 13 bases are shared with TRBD2. J gave up 7 bases and V 8 bases, and 5 bases lay outside the gene matches. The CDR3 is 14 amino acids. The germline gives CDR1 MDHEN, CDR2 SYDVKM. CDR3 coding DNA: TGTGCCAGCGGACTAGCGGGAGATAGGAATGAGCAGTTCTTC. This sequence encodes CASGLAGDRNEQFF.

This clonotype was detected many times. The chain recombines TRBV29-1 with TRBJ2-7, with D maybe TRBD1 (6 bases). This CDR3 is built from 13 residues. Looked up from germline, CDR1 is SQVTM and CDR2 is ANQGSEA. Trimming stripped 3 bases from V and 5 bases from J, with 14 bases between. The CDR3 here is CSVEGEAGDEQYF. As DNA, the CDR3 is TGCAGCGTTGAGGGAGAGGCAGGGGACGAGCAGTACTTC.

The chain joins TRBV3-1 to TRBJ1-5, with TRBD1 matching 7 bases. This CDR3 has 16 amino acids. Trimming cost V 0 bases and J 6 bases; bases outside gene matches: 8. The germline CDR1 and CDR2 sequences are LGHDT and YNNKEL (reference sequence). The DNA of the CDR3 is TGTGCCAGCAGCCAAGACCCAGGGGGTCGTGTTCAGCCCCAGCATTTT. This codes for CASSQDPGGRVQPQHF.

Here the CDR3 reads CATGASGASETQYF. The CDR3, as DNA: TGTGCCACCGGGGCTAGTGGCGCATCGGAGACCCAGTACTTC. The gene calls are TRBV10-3 and TRBJ2-5; D may correspond to TRBD1 or TRBD2 (5 bases each). V was trimmed by 10 bases and J by 5 bases, leaving 20 bases between them. This CDR3 spans 14 amino acids. CDR1 and CDR2 from the germline V gene are ENHRY and SYGVKD.

This clonotype was counted between two and nine times. The chain joins TRBV29-1 to TRBJ2-2; no clear D gene. The V gene's germline CDR1 is SQVTM and CDR2 ANQGSEA. With 5 bases removed from V and 1 base from J, the gap between germline ends came to 11 bases. This CDR3 has 14 amino acids. The CDR3 DNA reads TGCAGCGTTTTAAGAACCCGGAACACCGGGGAGCTGTTTTTT. Protein product: CSVLRTRNTGELFF.

This chain links TRBV11-3 with TRBJ1-6; 7 bases align to TRBD1. Losses at the gene ends were 1 base for V and 7 bases for J; bases not matched to a gene: 4. Germline CDR1 and CDR2: SGHNT and YENEEA. The length of the CDR3 is 15 residues. The chain's CDR3 is CASSLVTGANSPLHF. The DNA for the CDR3 is TGTGCCAGCAGCTTAGTTACAGGGGCCAATTCACCCCTCCACTTT.

This clonotype has just a few counts. CDR3 bases: TGCGCCAGCAGCTTGAAGTTAGCGGGAGGGCCTCACAATGAGCAGTTCTTC. Translation: CASSLKLAGGPHNEQFF. The chain uses TRBV5-1 and TRBJ2-1; 11 nucleotides match TRBD2. Germline V gene lookup returns CDR1 SGHRS and CDR2 YFSETQ. J was trimmed by 5 bases and V by 1 base; bases with no gene match: 8. The CDR3 spans 17 residues.

This clonotype was observed a handful of times. This sequence joins TRBV10-3 and TRBJ2-7; D is unclear. Germline loops: CDR1 ENHRY, CDR2 SYGVKD. The CDR3 is 12 residues long. V lost 0 bases, J lost 6 bases, and 6 bases lay in between. In DNA, the CDR3 is TGTGCCATCAGTGAGTCCGTTGTCGAGCAGTACTTC. It yields the protein CAISESVVEQYF.

This clonotype was seen more than once but under ten times. The V call is TRBV24-1, the J call TRBJ2-1; D is undetermined. CDR3 length: 14 amino acids. The germline gives CDR1 KGHDR, CDR2 SFDVKD. The ends were cut back, 6 bases at V and 2 bases at J, with 10 bases in the middle. The CDR3 bases are TGTGCCACCAGTAGAGAGGTACCCTACAATGAGCAGTTCTTC. Translation: CATSREVPYNEQFF.

This clonotype was found a few times. The gene calls are TRBV7-8 and TRBJ2-3, with 7 nucleotides matching TRBD2. Germline CDR1 SGHVS, CDR2 FQNEAQ. The CDR3 contains 15 residues. The junction had 4 bases not matched to a gene; V was cut back by 2 bases and J by 2 bases. The CDR3 region has the DNA TGTGCCAGCAGCTTAATGGGACTACTCACAGATACGCAGTATTTT. Protein: CASSLMGLLTDTQYF.

The rearrangement uses TRBV21-1 and TRBJ1-1; the table's D call, TRBD1, was not checked against the DNA. TRBV21-1 is a pseudogene segment. This CDR3 has 11 residues. CDR3 bases: TGTGCCAGCAGCGCCTGGCAGGGGTCTTTCTTT. It specifies CASSAWQGSFF.

This chain links TRBV7-2 with TRBJ1-3; no firm D call. V was clipped by 5 bases and J by 3 bases, with 14 bases between them. The germline V gene has CDR1 SGHTA and CDR2 FQGNSA. The CDR3 has 15 residues. CDR3 region: CASSPARLVGNTIYF. DNA for the CDR3: TGTGCCAGCAGCCCGGCCCGACTTGTTGGAAACACCATATATTTT.

The CDR3 is CASSGLTGGYGYTF. The CDR3, as DNA: TGTGCCAGCAGTGGTTTGACCGGGGGCTATGGCTACACCTTC. This sequence joins TRBV6-1 and TRBJ1-2, with a weak D call TRBD1 (5 bases). CDR1 is MNHNS, CDR2 SASEGT, per germline. V dropped 4 bases and J dropped 4 bases, with 13 bases sitting between them. This CDR3 has 14 residues.